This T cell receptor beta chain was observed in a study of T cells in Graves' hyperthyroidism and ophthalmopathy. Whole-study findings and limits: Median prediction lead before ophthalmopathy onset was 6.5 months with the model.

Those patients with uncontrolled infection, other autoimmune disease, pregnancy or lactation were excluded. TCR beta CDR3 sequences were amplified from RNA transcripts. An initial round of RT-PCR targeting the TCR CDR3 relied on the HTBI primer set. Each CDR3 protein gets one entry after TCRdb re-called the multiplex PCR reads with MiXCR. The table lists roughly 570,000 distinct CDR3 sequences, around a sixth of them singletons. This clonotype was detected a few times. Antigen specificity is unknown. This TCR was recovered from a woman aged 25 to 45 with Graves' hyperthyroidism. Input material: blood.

In nucleotides, the CDR3 is TGCGCCAGCAGCCAAGATGCCGCGATGAGGCCCCAGCATTTT. Translated: CASSQDAAMRPQHF. This sequence joins TRBV4-1 and TRBJ1-5; D is undetermined. The CDR3 consists of 14 residues. Per germline, CDR1 MGHRA and CDR2 YSYEKL. V lost 0 bases, J lost 9 bases, and 12 bases lay in between.